The 29 T cell receptor beta chains presented below share a single source sample, sequenced in a study of T cell changes during pregnancy in multiple sclerosis (dated by TCRdb to the late 2010s). Library construction relied on the immunoSEQ multiplex PCR assay. TCRdb mirrors the immuneACCESS table, restricted to in-frame sequences. Some clones are absent from its copies; in checked studies, under half trace to an unresolved V gene, and the reason for the others is unknown. This sample comprises just under 80,000 clones, 80% to 95% of them detected only once. The ten biggest clones cover approximately 0.93% of the sample. Source: peripheral blood, taken in the first trimester of pregnancy. The source is a female donor with multiple sclerosis, enrolled in a pregnancy study.

The chain links TRBV12-2 to TRBJ2-3; the table's D gene call, TRBD2, was not cross checked with the DNA. TRBV12-2 is labeled a pseudogene. This CDR3 has 16 residues. The CDR3 DNA follows: TGTGCAAGTCGCTTGAGTAGTCCTAGTTACACAGATACGCAGTATTTT. As protein: CASRLSSPSYTDTQYF.

This chain joins TRBV7-6 and TRBJ2-5; a weak D match, TRBD1 (5 bases). Germline CDR1 and CDR2: SGHVS and FNYEAQ. V lost 4 bases and J lost 4, with 13 bases in between. The CDR3 sequence is 14 residues long. CDR3: CASSSRRGGETQYF. The CDR3, as DNA: TGTGCCAGCAGCTCCCGAAGGGGTGGAGAGACCCAGTACTTC.

The V and J genes are TRBV27 and TRBJ1-5; possibly TRBD1 for D (5 bases). The CDR3 sequence is 15 residues long. Germline values: CDR1 MNHEY, CDR2 SMNVEV (reference sequence). The V end was cut by 4 bases, the J end by 8 bases, with 18 bases between. CDR3: CASSSFPGRLEPQHF. The CDR3 DNA follows: TGTGCCAGCAGTTCCTTTCCAGGGCGTTTGGAGCCCCAGCATTTT.

The genes are TRBV6-1 and TRBJ1-1, with 8 bases matching TRBD1. Unmatched junction bases numbered 5, after V lost 4 bases and J lost 4 bases. CDR1 MNHNS and CDR2 SASEGT come from the germline V gene. The CDR3 runs to 14 residues. The CDR3 DNA reads TGTGCCAGCAGTGTGACAGGGGCGACCACTGAAGCTTTCTTT. Translation: CASSVTGATTEAFF.

The rearrangement uses TRBV10-3 and TRBJ2-5; D perhaps matches TRBD1 (6 bases). Germline CDR1 is ENHRY and CDR2 is SYGVKD. The CDR3 spans 15 residues. Trimming left V 6 bases short and J 1 base short, with 15 bases between. The chain's CDR3 is CAIRQGLGRQETQYF. The DNA of the CDR3 is TGTGCCATCAGGCAGGGGTTAGGTCGCCAAGAGACCCAGTACTTC.

V is TRBV7-9 and J is TRBJ2-7, with 11 nucleotides matching TRBD1. Germline values: CDR1 SEHNR, CDR2 FQNEAQ (reference sequence). V trimming: 5 bases; J trimming: 1 base; junction bases outside the gene matches: 10. The CDR3 loop spans 17 amino acids. The CDR3 DNA reads as TGTGCCAGCAGCCCGACCCCCGGGACAGGGGGGTCCTACGAGCAGTACTTC. Its translation is CASSPTPGTGGSYEQYF.

This clone was seen only a few times. The genes are TRBV29-1 and TRBJ1-4, with 7 nucleotides matching TRBD1. V shed 6 bases, J shed 4 bases, and the junction held 5 bases outside the gene matches. The germline V gene has CDR1 SQVTM and CDR2 ANQGSEA. There are 13 residues in the CDR3. CDR3 bases: TGCAGCGTCCTCGACAGGGATAATGAAAAACTGTTTTTT. Its translation: CSVLDRDNEKLFF. The full variable domain, rest sourced from reference TRBV29-1 and TRBJ1-4, is SAVISQKPSRDICQRGTSLTIQCQVDSQVTMMFWYRQQPGQSLTLIATANQGSEATYESGFVIDKFPISRPNLTFSTLTVSNMSPEDSSIYLCSVLDRDNEKLFFGSGTQLSVL.

This clone was seen a few times. The rearrangement joins TRBV5-4 to TRBJ1-1; D not resolved. Per the germline V gene, CDR1 is SGHNT and CDR2 is YYREEE (reference sequence). The length of the CDR3 is 12 residues. Here the CDR3 DNA reads TGTGCTACCCGGGAGGGCAACACTGAAGCTTTCTTT. Its protein is CATREGNTEAFF. The full variable domain, in which reference TRBV5-4 and TRBJ1-1 provide the parts outside the CDR3, is ETGVTQSPTHLIKTRGQQVTLRCSSQSGHNTVSWYQQALGQGPQFIFQYYREEENGRGNFPPRFSGLQFPNYSSELNVNALELDDSALYLCATREGNTEAFFGQGTRLTVV.

The rearrangement joins TRBV7-9 to TRBJ1-2, with 10 bases lining up with TRBD1. The CDR3 is made up of 16 amino acids. Per germline, CDR1 SEHNR and CDR2 FQNEAQ (reference sequence). V trimming: 5 bases; J trimming: 2 bases; junction bases outside the gene matches: 8. DNA for the CDR3: TGTGCCAGCAGCCGAGCCCCGGGACAGGGGAACTATGGCTACACCTTC. This translates into CASSRAPGQGNYGYTF.

The rearrangement uses TRBV18 and TRBJ1-1; D gene uncertain. Trimming removed 2 bases from V and 8 bases from J, with 6 bases in between. The germline CDR1 and CDR2 sequences are KGHSH and LQKENI. The CDR3 extends over 11 amino acids. CDR3 loop: CASSPALEAFF. The CDR3, as DNA: TGTGCCAGCTCACCAGCCCTAGAAGCTTTCTTT.

This clone was recorded once. This chain uses TRBV5-8 with TRBJ2-1; a possible D gene is TRBD2 (5 bases). Germline CDR1 reads SGHTS; CDR2 reads YDEGEE. With 4 bases removed from V and 1 base from J, the gap between germline ends came to 15 bases. The length of the CDR3 is 16 residues. The CDR3 reads CASSIRRTASYNEQFF. The CDR3 nucleotides are TGTGCCAGCAGCATAAGACGGACTGCATCCTACAATGAGCAGTTCTTC.

This clone was counted once. The chain carries TRBV30 and TRBJ2-5; D gene unclear. V gave up 2 bases and J gave up 5 bases, with 15 bases separating them. In germline, CDR1 is GTSNPN, CDR2 SVGIG (reference sequence). The CDR3 has 14 residues. As DNA, the CDR3 is TGTGCCTGGAGTCGCCTTTCGCTTGGCGAGACCCAGTACTTC. Translating gives CAWSRLSLGETQYF.

The rearrangement joins TRBV5-1 to TRBJ2-1, with 11 bases that match TRBD2. Germline assignment: CDR1 SGHRS and CDR2 YFSETQ. V trimming: 3 bases; J trimming: 9 bases; junction bases outside the gene matches: 14. The CDR3 extends over 17 amino acids. CDR3 protein: CASSSTISGGGSGEQFF. The CDR3 DNA follows: TGCGCCAGCAGCTCCACCATTAGCGGGGGGGGATCGGGTGAGCAGTTCTTC.

CDR3 DNA: TGTGCCAGCAGCACAACAGGGCTAAGCTCCTACGAGCAGTACTTC. Protein product: CASSTTGLSSYEQYF. This chain links TRBV9 with TRBJ2-7; possible D gene TRBD1, 6 bases. Trimming removed 4 bases from V and 0 bases from J, with 14 bases in between. The CDR3 is 15 residues long. Germline V gene lookup returns CDR1 SGDLS and CDR2 YYNGEE.

The chain has TRBV2 and TRBJ2-4; D not certain. V lost 5 bases, J lost 4 bases, and 6 bases lay in between. Germline CDR1 and CDR2: SNHLY and FYNNEI. The CDR3 runs 12 residues. CDR3: CASSKEKNIQYF. The CDR3 region has the DNA TGTGCCAGCAGTAAGGAGAAAAACATTCAGTACTTC. Full variable domain (rest looked up from reference TRBV2 and TRBJ2-4): EPEVTQTPSHQVTQMGQEVILRCVPISNHLYFYWYRQILGQKVEFLVSFYNNEISEKSEIFDDQFSVERPDGSNFTLKIRSTKLEDSAMYFCASSKEKNIQYFGAGTRLSVL.

The CDR3: CASSKPTDSNEQYF. CDR3 coding DNA: TGTGCCAGCAGCAAACCAACGGACAGTAACGAGCAGTACTTC. The gene calls are TRBV21-1 and TRBJ2-5; the table's D call TRBD1 went unverified against the DNA. The J call may be in error: the DNA end matches TRBJ2-7 better. TRBV21-1 is reported as a pseudogene. The CDR3 spans 14 residues.

The V gene is TRBV2, the J gene TRBJ2-5; 7 positions agree with TRBD1. CDR1 is SNHLY, CDR2 FYNNEI, per germline. The CDR3 length is 14 residues. Trimming at V came to 1 base and at J to 4 bases, leaving 3 bases not matched to a gene. CDR3 loop: CASSEERGRETQYF. The CDR3, as DNA: TGTGCCAGCAGTGAAGAGAGGGGGCGAGAGACCCAGTACTTC.

The V gene is TRBV5-1, the J gene TRBJ1-2; tentatively, D is TRBD1 (5 bases). The CDR3 runs to 14 residues. Germline CDR1 SGHRS, CDR2 YFSETQ. The V end lost 3 bases, the J end lost 7 bases, and 16 bases lay between the germline ends. The CDR3 is CASSSELRGVGYTF. CDR3 DNA sequence: TGCGCCAGCAGCTCAGAGCTTCGGGGGGTTGGCTACACCTTC. The whole variable domain, filled in from reference TRBV5-1 and TRBJ1-2, reads KAGVTQTPRYLIKTRGQQVTLSCSPISGHRSVSWYQQTPGQGLQFLFEYFSETQRNKGNFPGRFSGRQFSNSRSEMNVSTLELGDSALYLCASSSELRGVGYTFGSGTRLTVV.

The V call is TRBV7-9, the J call TRBJ2-7, with TRBD1 as a possible D gene (5 bases). With 2 bases removed from V and 0 bases from J, the gap between germline ends came to 14 bases. The CDR3 totals 16 residues. The V gene's germline CDR1 is SEHNR and CDR2 FQNEAQ (reference sequence). The CDR3 DNA follows: TGTGCCAGCAGCTTATTGGCGTGGGGCAGCTCCTACGAGCAGTACTTC. Amino acids: CASSLLAWGSSYEQYF.

V is TRBV30 and J is TRBJ2-3; the D is unclear. Trimming cost V 2 bases and J 4 bases, with 7 bases left between them. From germline, CDR1 is GTSNPN and CDR2 SVGIG (reference sequence). CDR3 length equals 12 residues. For the CDR3, the DNA is TGTGCCTGGAGTATATTCCCAGATACGCAGTATTTT. It is translated as CAWSIFPDTQYF.

CDR3 nucleotide sequence: TGTGCCAGTACACACTCTGGGGCCAACGTCCTGACTTTC. Residues: CASTHSGANVLTF. The chain joins TRBV2 to TRBJ2-6; D is ambiguous. CDR3 length: 13 residues. Trimming pared 9 bases from V and 0 bases from J, leaving 6 bases between. Germline assignment: CDR1 SNHLY and CDR2 FYNNEI.

This chain joins TRBV28 and TRBJ2-7; no firm D call. Between the trimmed V and J ends, which lost 2 bases and 4 bases, there was a span of 6 bases. The CDR3 has 12 amino acids. Germline loops: CDR1 MDHEN, CDR2 SYDVKM. The CDR3: CASSLKPYEQYF. CDR3 nucleotides: TGTGCCAGCAGTTTAAAGCCGTACGAGCAGTACTTC. Variable domain in full (rest from reference TRBV28 and TRBJ2-7): DVKVTQSSRYLVKRTGEKVFLECVQDMDHENMFWYRQDPGLGLRLIYFSYDVKMKEKGDIPEGYSVSREKKERFSLILESASTNQTSMYLCASSLKPYEQYFGPGTRLTVT.

The J gene is TRBJ1-1, the V gene TRBV5-4; no reliable D call. This CDR3 region has 14 residues. With 1 base removed from V and 1 base from J, the gap between germline ends came to 8 bases. Germline V gene sequence: CDR1 SGHNT, CDR2 YYREEE (reference sequence). This chain's CDR3 is CASSLRGANTEAFF. The CDR3 coding sequence is TGTGCCAGCAGCTTGCGGGGAGCGAACACTGAAGCTTTCTTT.

The chain combines TRBV2 with TRBJ1-5, with no clear D. CDR1 SNHLY and CDR2 FYNNEI come from the germline V gene. V dropped 5 bases and J dropped 4 bases, with 12 bases sitting between them. The CDR3 loop spans 14 amino acids. CDR3 protein: CASSPNGVNQPQHF. The CDR3 DNA reads as TGTGCCAGCAGTCCCAACGGGGTAAATCAGCCCCAGCATTTT.

The chain carries TRBV19 and TRBJ2-6; TRBD1 is a possible D gene (6 bases). The germline CDR1 and CDR2 sequences are LNHDA and SQIVND (reference sequence). The CDR3 has 15 amino acids. Trimming left V 4 bases short and J 1 base short, with 8 bases between. In DNA, the CDR3 is TGTGCCAGTAGTACCAGGGGTTCTGGGGCCAACGTCCTGACTTTC. Translated: CASSTRGSGANVLTF.

V usage is TRBV6-1 and J usage is TRBJ1-1; D is perhaps TRBD1 (5 bases). In germline, CDR1 is MNHNS, CDR2 SASEGT. The CDR3 has 14 residues. V was pared by 7 bases and J by 5 bases, with 17 bases between. The CDR3 DNA sequence: TGTGCCAGCATGGGACGGCTGGGGGGGACTGAAGCTTTCTTT. It yields the protein CASMGRLGGTEAFF.

The chain uses TRBV19 and TRBJ1-5; possible D gene TRBD1, 5 bases. The germline V gene encodes CDR1 LNHDA and CDR2 SQIVND (reference sequence). Trimming removed 7 bases at V and 4 bases at J, with 23 bases between. This CDR3 region has 17 residues. CDR3 nucleotide sequence: TGTGCCAGTACCCCCCGACAAGGGTGGGGGGGGAATCAGCCCCAGCATTTT. It yields the protein CASTPRQGWGGNQPQHF.

This clone was seen only once. The rearrangement uses TRBV5-6 and TRBJ2-1; D might be TRBD2 (7 bases). This CDR3 has 15 amino acids. The V gene lost 8 bases and the J gene lost 5 bases, with 20 bases spanning the gap. The V gene's germline CDR1 is SGHDT and CDR2 YYEEEE. The CDR3 region has the DNA TGTGCCAGTTCCCCGGAGGGGGGGCACAACAATGAGCAGTTCTTC. Residues: CASSPEGGHNNEQFF. Full variable domain (rest looked up from reference TRBV5-6 and TRBJ2-1): DAGVTQSPTHLIKTRGQQVTLRCSPKSGHDTVSWYQQALGQGPQFIFQYYEEEERQRGNFPDRFSGHQFPNYSSELNVNALLLGDSALYLCASSPEGGHNNEQFFGPGTRLTVL.

This rearrangement joins TRBV6-4 to TRBJ2-3; a possible D gene is TRBD1 (6 bases). This CDR3 has 15 residues. V was shortened by 0 bases and J by 6 bases, with 13 bases between the two germline ends. Germline-derived CDR1 and CDR2 are MRHNA and SNTAGT. The DNA for the CDR3 is TGTGCCAGCAGTGACTCGAACAGGGCTGGGGATACGCAGTATTTT. As protein: CASSDSNRAGDTQYF.